A single T cell receptor (beta chain) is shown here with its context. Its target is not known. A junction boundary mismatches the germline segment, possibly from a read error. The sample is drawn from a study of blood T cells in healthy people across ages. Study-wide points: More naive CD4+ cells and higher diversity marked long-lived donors relative to aged donors.

Then a second PCR, running about 7 to 11 cycles, was carried out with a sample-barcoded 5' primer and a J-beta primer mix. TCRdb reanalysed the 5' RACE reads using MiXCR and keeps one entry per CDR3 protein. Found here are 1.5 million to 2 million distinct CDR3 sequences, roughly 30% of them singletons; the top ten hold over 7%. This CDR3 has 16 residues. Germline CDR1 reads SGDLS; CDR2 reads YYNGEE. This TCR derives from a woman under 40 in good health. V usage is TRBV9 and J usage is TRBJ2-5; TRBD1 matches at 11 bases. Sequencing was done on a sample of blood. The CDR3 DNA reads as TGTGCCAGCGGCGTAGCGGGACAGGGGGTTGGGGAGACCCAGTACTTC. Amino acid sequence: CASGVAGQGVGETQYF.